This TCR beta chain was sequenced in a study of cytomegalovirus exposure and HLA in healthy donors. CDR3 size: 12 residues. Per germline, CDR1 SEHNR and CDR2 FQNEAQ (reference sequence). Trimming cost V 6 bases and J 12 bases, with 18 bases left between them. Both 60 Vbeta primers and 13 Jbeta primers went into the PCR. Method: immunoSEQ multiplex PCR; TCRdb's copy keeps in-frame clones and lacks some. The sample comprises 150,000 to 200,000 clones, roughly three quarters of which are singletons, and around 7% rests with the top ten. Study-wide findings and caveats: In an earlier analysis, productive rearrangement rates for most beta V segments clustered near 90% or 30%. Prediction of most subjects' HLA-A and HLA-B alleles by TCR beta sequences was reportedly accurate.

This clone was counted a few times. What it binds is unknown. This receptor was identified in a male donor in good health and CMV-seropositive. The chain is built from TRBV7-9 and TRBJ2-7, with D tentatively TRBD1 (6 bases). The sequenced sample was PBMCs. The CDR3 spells CASSPGVGNRYF. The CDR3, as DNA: TGTGCCAGCAGTCCAGGGGTCGGGAATCGGTACTTC.